A selection of T cell receptor beta chains follows, all from one sample in a study of cytomegalovirus exposure and HLA in healthy donors. Clones were sequenced by immunoSEQ multiplex PCR, and TCRdb holds only the in-frame ones, with some missing. The repertoire includes 180,000 or so clones, about 88% of them detected once, and around 0.31% sits in the top ten. The source material was PBMCs. Source of these receptors: a woman between 25 and 40 years old in good health and CMV-seronegative. Both conserved end residues are part of each CDR3. The D gene is left open where the match is weak. Size is stated for part of the rows, as once, few or many counts, or as a class when the clone is expanded.

clone_size d_call j_call v_call cdr3_nt cdr3_aa
. TRBD2 TRBJ2-1 TRBV11-3 TGTGCCAGCAGCCAATCTGGACTAGCGGAACAGGAGCAGTTCTTC CASSQSGLAEQEQFF
. . TRBJ1-1 TRBV28 TGTGCCAGCAGTACCCTGGGCGGGACCGCGCTGACTGAAGCTTTCTTT CASSTLGGTALTEAFF
. TRBD1 TRBJ2-7 TRBV7-3 TGTGCCAGCAGCTTAACAGGGGGCTACTCCTACGAGCAGTACTTC CASSLTGGYSYEQYF
. . TRBJ2-1 TRBV2 TGTGCCAGCAGGGGGGCCCGTGGAGGTGGAAATGAGCAGTTCTTC CASRGARGGGNEQFF
. . TRBJ2-7 TRBV27 TGTGCCAGCAGTTTAAGGCCAGCGGCCTACGAGCAGTACTTC CASSLRPAAYEQYF
. . TRBJ1-3 TRBV5-1 TGCGCCAGCAGCTTAGCTGGGGCTGGCTCTGGAAACACCATATATTTT CASSLAGAGSGNTIYF
. . TRBJ2-3 TRBV19 TGTGCCAGTAGTATCCGATCAGCTAGAGATACGCAGTATTTT CASSIRSARDTQYF
. TRBD2 TRBJ2-3 TRBV20-1 TGCAGTGCTCGACTAGCCGGTACGCAGTATTTT CSARLAGTQYF
. . TRBJ2-1 TRBV9 TGTGCCAGCAGCGTAGACGGACAGAGCAATGAGCAGTTCTTC CASSVDGQSNEQFF
. TRBD2 TRBJ2-7 TRBV5-1 TGCGCCAGCAGCCTCGGACTAGCGGGAGGGCCTTTCTACGAGCAGTACTTC CASSLGLAGGPFYEQYF
once . TRBJ2-5 TRBV2 TGTGCCAAAAACGAGGGTTTGGAGACCCAGTACTTC CAKNEGLETQYF
. TRBD1 TRBJ2-5 TRBV29-1 TGCAGCGTTGTAACAGGGGGAGAGACCCAGTACTTC CSVVTGGETQYF
. . TRBJ2-1 TRBV30 TGTGCCTGGACCCCTCGAGAGGGACTCAAGCAGTTCTTC CAWTPREGLKQFF
. . TRBJ2-7 TRBV27 TGTGCCAGCAGTTTTCGAGCGGGTGGACTCTCCCCCGAGCAGTACTTC CASSFRAGGLSPEQYF